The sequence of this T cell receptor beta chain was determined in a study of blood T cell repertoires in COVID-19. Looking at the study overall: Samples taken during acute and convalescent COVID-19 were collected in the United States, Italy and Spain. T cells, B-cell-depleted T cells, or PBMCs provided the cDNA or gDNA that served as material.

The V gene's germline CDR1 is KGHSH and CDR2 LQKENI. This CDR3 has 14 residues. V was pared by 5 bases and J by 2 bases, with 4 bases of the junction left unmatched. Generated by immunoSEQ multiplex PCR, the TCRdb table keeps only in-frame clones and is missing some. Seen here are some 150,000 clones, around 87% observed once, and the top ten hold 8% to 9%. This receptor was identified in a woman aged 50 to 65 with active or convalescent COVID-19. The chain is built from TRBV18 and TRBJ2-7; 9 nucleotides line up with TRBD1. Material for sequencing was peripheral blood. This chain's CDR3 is CASSTRDRAYEQYF. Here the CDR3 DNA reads TGTGCCAGCTCAACCCGGGACAGGGCCTACGAGCAGTACTTC. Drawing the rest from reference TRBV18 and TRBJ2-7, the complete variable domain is NAGVMQNPRHLVRRRGQEARLRCSPMKGHSHVYWYRQLPEEGLKFMVYLQKENIIDESGMPKERFSAEFPKEGPSILRIQQVVRGDSAAYFCASSTRDRAYEQYFGPGTRLTVT.